Below, 19 T cell receptor beta chains from the same sample are listed, as sequenced in a study of neurological immune-mediated disorders. One entry per CDR3 protein results from TCRdb running MiXCR on the 5' RACE reads. This sample has under 90,000 distinct CDR3 sequences, with under 4.5% found just once. The sample was PBMCs. The source is a woman between 45 and 65 years old with multiple sclerosis.

In its sample, this clonotype was seen many times. The chain joins TRBV15 to TRBJ2-3; D possibly corresponds to TRBD2 (5 bases). Trimming shortened V by 0 bases and J by 4 bases, and 11 bases separated the two germline ends. Per the germline V gene, CDR1 is LNHNV and CDR2 is YYDKDF (reference sequence). CDR3 length: 15 residues. CDR3 nucleotide sequence: TGTGCCACCAGCAGAGAAGGCGCCGGGGCAGATACGCAGTATTTT. Amino acids: CATSREGAGADTQYF.

This clonotype was seen repeatedly, ten times or more. The chain joins TRBV20-1 to TRBJ2-3, with D possibly TRBD2 on 7 matching bases. V lost 1 base to trimming and J lost 6 bases, with 14 bases between them. The CDR3 loop spans 14 amino acids. Germline V CDR1 and CDR2: DFQATT, SNEGSKA (reference sequence). CDR3 DNA sequence: TGCAGTGCTAGAGTAGGGGGGGCGGATGATACGCAGTATTTT. This translates into CSARVGGADDTQYF.

This clonotype was seen at least ten times. The chain combines TRBV13 with TRBJ2-1; either TRBD1 or TRBD2 may fit D (5 bases each). The germline V and J ends were trimmed by 1 base and 6 bases, with 13 bases remaining between them. This CDR3 comprises 15 residues. Germline CDR1 PRHDT, CDR2 FYEKMQ (reference sequence). CDR3 residues: CASSLEGTPGNEQFF. CDR3 coding DNA: TGTGCCAGCAGCTTAGAGGGGACCCCCGGCAATGAGCAGTTCTTC.

As to this clonotype: The conserved phenylalanine or tryptophan is not found at the CDR3 terminus, so this likely reflects a read error. J is TRBJ1-2 and V is TRBV28; D is unresolved. Trimming left V 7 bases short and J 4 bases short, with 10 bases between. This CDR3 spans 12 amino acids. The germline V gene encodes CDR1 MDHEN and CDR2 SYDVKM. CDR3 DNA sequence: TGTGCCAGCACCCCCCAAACCTATGGCTACACCAAC. As protein: CASTPQTYGYTN.

Ten or more counts support this clonotype. The chain is built from TRBV7-9 and TRBJ2-2; 9 nucleotides align to TRBD1. The germline gives CDR1 SEHNR, CDR2 FQNEAQ (reference sequence). The CDR3 has 19 residues. The junction had 10 bases not matched to a gene; V was cut back by 2 bases and J by 0 bases. The CDR3 sequence: CASSLYDRGGFSNTGELFF. The CDR3 DNA reads TGTGCCAGCAGCTTATACGACAGGGGGGGTTTCTCGAACACCGGGGAGCTGTTTTTT.

This clonotype was counted many times. The V and J genes are TRBV12-3 or TRBV12-4 and TRBJ1-6; 9 positions match TRBD1. CDR3 length: 15 residues. Losses at the gene ends were 4 bases for V and 10 bases for J; bases not matched to a gene: 8. Here the CDR3 reads CASSSGQGLSSPLHF. The CDR3 coding sequence is TGTGCCAGCAGTTCAGGACAGGGGTTAAGCTCACCCCTCCACTTT.

To note about this clonotype: Given a much more abundant clone one base away, this may be a read error. The chain recombines TRBV12-3 or TRBV12-4 with TRBJ1-3; D gene unclear. The CDR3 is 13 amino acids. In DNA, the CDR3 is TGTGCCAGCAGAAGGGTTTCAGGAAAAACCATATATTTT. Translated: CASRRVSGKTIYF.

Ten or more counts support this clonotype. The rearrangement uses TRBV18 and TRBJ1-1; a possible D gene is TRBD1 (5 bases). Trimming took off 2 bases at V and 1 base at J, with 11 bases between the two ends. CDR3 length: 15 amino acids. The germline CDR1 and CDR2 sequences are KGHSH and LQKENI. For the CDR3, the DNA is TGTGCCAGCTCACCAGTCAAGGGGTCGAACACTGAAGCTTTCTTT. As protein: CASSPVKGSNTEAFF. The complete variable domain, with remaining parts taken from reference TRBV18 and TRBJ1-1, reads NAGVMQNPRHLVRRRGQEARLRCSPMKGHSHVYWYRQLPEEGLKFMVYLQKENIIDESGMPKERFSAEFPKEGPSILRIQQVVRGDSAAYFCASSPVKGSNTEAFFGQGTRLTVV.

This clonotype came up many times. CDR3 protein: CAISTTGGGSNQPQHF. As DNA, the CDR3 is TGTGCCATCAGTACCACCGGGGGGGGAAGCAATCAGCCCCAGCATTTT. The chain links TRBV10-3 to TRBJ1-5; D may be TRBD1 (5 bases). The V end lost 5 bases, the J end lost 1 base, and 15 bases lay between the germline ends. The CDR3 sequence is 16 residues long. Per germline, CDR1 ENHRY and CDR2 SYGVKD.

Note on this clonotype: The conserved closing phenylalanine or tryptophan is absent in this CDR3, likely reflecting a read error. The rearrangement joins TRBV7-8 to TRBJ1-1; 7 bases map to TRBD1. Germline V CDR1 and CDR2: SGHVS, FQNEAQ. The CDR3 contains 14 residues. Trimming at V came to 3 bases and at J to 1 base, leaving 2 bases not matched to a gene. The CDR3 DNA sequence: TGTGCCAGCAGCTTGGGGGACAGGAACACTGAAGCTTTCATT. Translation: CASSLGDRNTEAFI.

This clonotype was detected ten times or more. CDR3 nucleotides: TGTGCCAGCAGCTTAGCGCTTTTAGGGAACATTCAGTACTTC. Its translation: CASSLALLGNIQYF. The chain is built from TRBV7-2 and TRBJ2-4, with D unresolved. This CDR3 is 14 amino acids long. V lost 0 bases and J 7 bases, leaving 10 bases between the germline ends. In germline, CDR1 is SGHTA, CDR2 FQGNSA.

This clonotype was picked up many times. Written as DNA, the CDR3 is TGTGCCAGCGGGTGGTCCGCGGTTCCCTACGAGCAGTACTTC. Amino acids: CASGWSAVPYEQYF. This chain uses TRBV6-5 with TRBJ2-7, with D unresolved. CDR3 size: 14 residues. Germline-derived CDR1 and CDR2 are MNHEY and SVGAGI. The germline V and J ends were trimmed by 8 bases and 2 bases, with 16 bases remaining between them.

This clonotype occurred many times. V gene TRBV29-1 combines with J gene TRBJ2-3; D tentatively fits TRBD1 or TRBD2 (6 bases each). Germline CDR1 reads SQVTM; CDR2 reads ANQGSEA. V was pared by 7 bases and J by 8 bases, with 13 bases between. The CDR3 covers 11 residues. The CDR3 region is CSAERGVTQYF. CDR3 DNA: TGCAGCGCCGAAAGGGGGGTTACGCAGTATTTT.

This clonotype was counted at least ten times. This chain connects TRBV12-3 or TRBV12-4 to TRBJ2-6; D may be TRBD1 (6 bases). Deletions cut 4 bases from V and 0 bases from J, with 22 bases between. The CDR3 has 20 amino acids. This CDR3 is CASSSDRQAGMSSGANVLTF. In DNA, the CDR3 is TGTGCCAGCAGTTCCGACAGACAGGCGGGTATGTCCTCTGGGGCCAACGTCCTGACTTTC.

The chain employs TRBV6-5 and TRBJ1-1; 7 bases are shared with TRBD1. The ends lost 5 bases at V and 5 bases at J; junction bases unmatched: 11. Germline V lookup: CDR1 MNHEY, CDR2 SVGAGI. This CDR3 spans 15 amino acids. The CDR3 here is CASSTPTGRGTEAFF. CDR3 nucleotide sequence: TGTGCCAGCAGTACTCCGACAGGGCGCGGAACTGAAGCTTTCTTT.

Many counts were recorded for this clonotype. This chain connects TRBV12-3 or TRBV12-4 to TRBJ2-2, with D unclear. The CDR3 spans 14 residues. V lost 7 bases, J lost 6 bases, and 15 bases lay in between. The CDR3 DNA follows: TGTGCCAGCAATTCAGTTACGAGGCCCGGGGAGCTGTTTTTT. Translated: CASNSVTRPGELFF.

There are many counts of this clonotype. The chain links TRBV6-5 to TRBJ2-6, with 10 bases identical to TRBD1. V was clipped by 1 base and J by 1 base; unmatched bases: 4. Germline-derived CDR1 and CDR2 are MNHEY and SVGAGI. The CDR3 is 18 residues long. This chain's CDR3 is CASSYLGQGKSGANVLTF. In DNA form, the CDR3 reads TGTGCCAGCAGTTACTTGGGACAGGGGAAGTCTGGGGCCAACGTCCTGACTTTC.

The chain couples TRBV20-1 to TRBJ2-1, with D perhaps matching TRBD2 (5 bases). CDR1 DFQATT and CDR2 SNEGSKA come from the germline V gene (reference sequence). This CDR3 has 14 residues. V shed 3 bases and J shed 4 bases, with 13 bases lying between them. The CDR3 sequence is CSARVPRGYNEQFF. The CDR3 nucleotides are TGCAGTGCTAGGGTCCCCCGAGGGTACAATGAGCAGTTCTTC.

At least ten counts were recorded for this clonotype. The chain joins TRBV12-3 or TRBV12-4 to TRBJ2-5, with 9 nucleotides matching TRBD1. The CDR3 has 15 residues. V lost 5 bases, J lost 2 bases, and 6 bases stayed unmatched. The CDR3 loop is CASSVGTGLQETQYF. Here the CDR3 DNA reads TGTGCCAGCAGTGTCGGGACAGGGCTACAAGAGACCCAGTACTTC.